Below, 17 T cell receptor beta chains from the same sample are listed, as sequenced in a study of blood T cell repertoires in COVID-19 (dated by TCRdb to between 2020 and 2021). To prepare the library, the immunoSEQ multiplex PCR assay was applied. The table comes from immuneACCESS by way of TCRdb, which keeps in-frame sequences with V and J called. Part of the clones is missing from these tables; in studies checked, under half for an unresolved V gene and the rest for unknown reasons. The sample table holds 250,000 to 300,000 clones, of which roughly 80% were seen once. The ten largest clonotypes hold 4.5% to 6% of the sample. Sequencing was done on a sample of PBMCs or T cells enriched from blood (not recorded which). These receptors were taken from a man aged 35-49 years who had been exposed to COVID-19.

This chain uses TRBV29-1 with TRBJ1-1; tentatively, D is TRBD1 (5 bases). This CDR3 comprises 13 residues. Trimming stripped 7 bases from V and 3 bases from J, with 15 bases between. CDR1 and CDR2 (germline): SQVTM, ANQGSEA. CDR3 protein: CSGQRTFYTEAFF. CDR3 DNA sequence: TGCAGCGGTCAAAGGACATTTTACACTGAAGCTTTCTTT. Combining the CDR3 with reference TRBV29-1 and TRBJ1-1 gives the whole variable domain SAVISQKPSRDICQRGTSLTIQCQVDSQVTMMFWYRQQPGQSLTLIATANQGSEATYESGFVIDKFPISRPNLTFSTLTVSNMSPEDSSIYLCSGQRTFYTEAFFGQGTRLTVV.

V is TRBV3-1 (or the pseudogene TRBV3-2) and J is TRBJ2-1, with no clear D. The CDR3 length is 13 residues. The germline V gene has CDR1 LGHDT and CDR2 YNNKEL (reference sequence). The V end lost 1 base, the J end lost 7 bases, and 8 bases lay between the germline ends. CDR3 bases: TGTGCCAGCAGCCAAGTATCCGGGAATGAGCAGTTCTTC. Protein sequence: CASSQVSGNEQFF.

J is TRBJ2-5 and V is TRBV28; TRBD1 aligns across 9 bases. J was trimmed by 4 bases and V by 6 bases; bases with no gene match: 6. Germline V gene data show CDR1 as MDHEN and CDR2 as SYDVKM. The CDR3 has 14 residues. The CDR3 DNA is TGTGCCAGCAGGACCGGGACAGGGTTAGAGACCCAGTACTTC. Amino acids: CASRTGTGLETQYF.

The CDR3 is CASGSGQYNSPLHF. The CDR3 region has the DNA TGTGCCAGCGGCTCGGGACAGTATAATTCACCCCTCCACTTT. V usage is TRBV2 and J usage is TRBJ1-6, with TRBD1 matching 7 bases. CDR1 is SNHLY and CDR2 is FYNNEI in the germline V gene. V gave up 8 bases and J gave up 4 bases; unmatched junction bases: 5. The CDR3 contains 14 residues.

This rearrangement joins TRBV3-1 (or the pseudogene TRBV3-2) to TRBJ2-3, with 9 bases identical to TRBD2. Trimming at V came to 4 bases and at J to 7 bases, leaving 6 bases not matched to a gene. CDR1 and CDR2 from the germline V gene are LGHDT and YNNKEL (reference sequence). The CDR3 has 14 residues. CDR3 protein: CASSPREGVNTQYF. As DNA, the CDR3 is TGTGCCAGCAGCCCGCGGGAGGGCGTAAATACGCAGTATTTT.

The rearrangement joins TRBV6-5 to TRBJ1-6; possibly TRBD1 for D (6 bases). CDR1 and CDR2 (germline): MNHEY, SVGAGI. V shed 5 bases and J shed 8 bases, with 13 bases lying between them. The CDR3 has 14 residues. DNA for the CDR3: TGTGCCAGCAGTAAAAGGGACATCCATTCACCCCTCCACTTT. It encodes CASSKRDIHSPLHF.

The chain carries TRBV28 and TRBJ1-3; D possibly corresponds to TRBD1 (5 bases). The germline CDR1 and CDR2 sequences are MDHEN and SYDVKM. The CDR3 sequence is 20 residues long. Trimming stripped 1 base from V and 1 base from J, with 23 bases between. In DNA, the CDR3 is TGTGCCAGCAGTTTATACTTTCAGGGAAGGTCTGGCGCATCTGGAAACACCATATATTTT. Its protein is CASSLYFQGRSGASGNTIYF.

The chain links TRBV14 to TRBJ1-5, with D perhaps matching TRBD1 (5 bases). The CDR3 spans 13 residues. Germline V gene lookup returns CDR1 SGHDN and CDR2 FVKESK. V was shortened by 1 base and J by 9 bases, with 10 bases between the two germline ends. CDR3 sequence (DNA): TGTGCCAGCAGCCAAGTTTGGGGCGGGCCCCAGCATTTT. Translation: CASSQVWGGPQHF.

This chain joins TRBV10-3 and TRBJ2-7; a weak D match, TRBD2 (5 bases). The CDR3 runs to 14 residues. Deletions cut 0 bases from V and 6 bases from J, with 12 bases between. CDR1 is ENHRY, CDR2 SYGVKD, per germline. This CDR3 reads CAISESAEGSEQYF. CDR3 nucleotides: TGTGCCATCAGTGAGTCAGCGGAAGGCTCCGAGCAGTACTTC.

CDR3 sequence reads: CASSHPRLAGVGEQYF. CDR3 nucleotides: TGTGCCAGCAGTCACCCCAGACTAGCGGGAGTTGGCGAGCAGTACTTC. The V call is TRBV2, the J call TRBJ2-7; TRBD2 agrees at 12 bases. Germline V gene lookup returns CDR1 SNHLY and CDR2 FYNNEI. The V and J ends lost 5 bases and 6 bases, in that order; junction bases with no gene match: 11. This CDR3 spans 16 amino acids.

The chain couples TRBV7-3 to TRBJ2-2, with 12 nucleotides matching TRBD2. The V and J ends lost 3 bases and 4 bases, in that order; junction bases with no gene match: 3. This CDR3 region has 16 residues. The germline gives CDR1 SGHTA, CDR2 FQGTGA. CDR3 sequence: CASSFPSGRGTGELFF. The CDR3 DNA sequence: TGTGCCAGCAGCTTTCCTAGCGGGAGGGGCACCGGGGAGCTGTTTTTT.

This clone has just a few counts. The genes are TRBV2 and TRBJ2-7; 9 nucleotides match TRBD1. This CDR3 comprises 14 residues. Germline V gene data show CDR1 as SNHLY and CDR2 as FYNNEI. Germline trimming cut 5 bases from V and 7 bases from J; bases unmatched to any gene: 9. The CDR3 reads CASSRPGQGREQYF. CDR3 coding DNA: TGTGCCAGCAGTAGACCGGGACAGGGAAGGGAGCAGTACTTC.

The chain links TRBV19 to TRBJ1-5; 7 bases are shared with TRBD1. The CDR3 is 15 amino acids. V lost 10 bases, J lost 5 bases, and 14 bases stayed unmatched. In germline, CDR1 is LNHDA, CDR2 SQIVND (reference sequence). The CDR3 region has the DNA TGTGCCACCTCCCAGACGACAGGGTCGGATCAGCCCCAGCATTTT. The encoded protein is CATSQTTGSDQPQHF.

This clone was counted a single time. The chain uses TRBV19 and TRBJ1-4, with D possibly matching TRBD1 (6 bases). Germline V gene data show CDR1 as LNHDA and CDR2 as SQIVND (reference sequence). Trimming pared 1 base from V and 5 bases from J, leaving 14 bases between. There are 16 residues in the CDR3. CDR3 region: CASSIGRTESNEKLFF. Here the CDR3 DNA reads TGTGCCAGTAGTATAGGAAGGACAGAGTCCAATGAAAAACTGTTTTTT. Complete variable domain (other parts from reference TRBV19 and TRBJ1-4): DGGITQSPKYLFRKEGQNVTLSCEQNLNHDAMYWYRQDPGQGLRLIYYSQIVNDFQKGDIAEGYSVSREKKESFPLTVTSAQKNPTAFYLCASSIGRTESNEKLFFGSGTQLSVL.

J is TRBJ2-7 and V is TRBV28; 8 bases agree with TRBD2. Germline V gene data show CDR1 as MDHEN and CDR2 as SYDVKM. This CDR3 contains 13 residues. V shed 5 bases and J 7 bases; nucleotides not matched to a gene: 7. The CDR3 nucleotides are TGTGCCAGCAGTCTTGGGACTAGGAGGGAGCAGTACTTC. As protein: CASSLGTRREQYF.

V is TRBV5-1 and J is TRBJ2-3, with TRBD2 as a possible D gene (5 bases). The V and J ends lost 4 bases and 2 bases respectively, with 20 bases between them. The CDR3 covers 17 residues. CDR1 and CDR2 from the germline V gene are SGHRS and YFSETQ. DNA of the CDR3: TGCGCCAGCAGCATAGGGCCGTACGGGGATGACACAGATACGCAGTATTTT. It translates to CASSIGPYGDDTDTQYF.

This rearrangement joins TRBV28 to TRBJ1-5; D gene uncertain. CDR3 size: 13 residues. Germline-derived CDR1 and CDR2 are MDHEN and SYDVKM. Trimming took 6 bases from V and 2 from J, leaving 8 bases between them. The CDR3 DNA follows: TGTGCCAGCAGATTCACGGGCAATCAGCCCCAGCATTTT. Translating it yields CASRFTGNQPQHF.